Presented here are 10 T cell receptor beta chains from one specimen sequenced in a study of blood T cell repertoires in COVID-19. Profiled with immunoSEQ multiplex PCR; TCRdb holds only in-frame clones, not every one. This table has about 230,000 clones, 65% to 85% appearing once. What was sequenced was peripheral blood. These TCRs come from a woman over 75 with acute or convalescent COVID-19.

This clone was detected a few times. This chain joins TRBV30 and TRBJ1-5, with TRBD1 identical over 11 bases. With 1 base clipped from V and 4 bases from J, the junction kept 3 bases outside the gene matches. The V gene's germline CDR1 is GTSNPN and CDR2 SVGIG (reference sequence). The CDR3 contains 15 residues. The CDR3: CAWSAGTGGNQPQHF. CDR3 DNA sequence: TGTGCCTGGAGTGCCGGGACAGGGGGAAATCAGCCCCAGCATTTT. Drawing the rest from reference TRBV30 and TRBJ1-5, the complete variable domain is SQTIHQWPATLVQPVGSPLSLECTVEGTSNPNLYWYRQAAGRGLQLLFYSVGIGQISSEVPQNLSASRPQDRQFILSSKKLLLSDSGFYLCAWSAGTGGNQPQHFGDGTRLSIL.

V gene TRBV7-2 combines with J gene TRBJ1-5; 8 nucleotides agree with TRBD1. V lost 1 base, J lost 6 bases, and 2 bases stayed unmatched. Germline CDR1 and CDR2: SGHTA and FQGNSA. This CDR3 comprises 14 residues. The CDR3 DNA is TGTGCCAGCAGCTTAGATGGACAGGGTCAGCCCCAGCATTTT. Translation: CASSLDGQGQPQHF.

This clone has just a few counts. The J gene is TRBJ1-2, the V gene TRBV7-2; 8 nucleotides match TRBD1. Germline CDR1 and CDR2: SGHTA and FQGNSA. The CDR3 sequence is 13 residues long. With 5 bases clipped from V and 4 bases from J, the junction kept 3 bases outside the gene matches. The CDR3 bases are TGTGCCAGCAGCGGACAGGGTGGCTATGGCTACACCTTC. This translates into CASSGQGGYGYTF.

J is TRBJ1-1 and V is TRBV3-1 (or the pseudogene TRBV3-2); TRBD1 might be the D (5 bases). Per germline, CDR1 LGHDT and CDR2 YNNKEL (reference sequence). The CDR3 has 13 residues. The ends were cut back, 2 bases at V and 8 bases at J, with 12 bases in the middle. In DNA form, the CDR3 reads TGTGCCAGCAGCCAAACGAGGGGAGGGGAAGCTTTCTTT. Its protein is CASSQTRGGEAFF.

This clone was found a few times. This chain joins TRBV14 and TRBJ1-1, with 7 bases identical to TRBD1. The J segment lost 4 bases and the V segment lost 3 bases, leaving 5 bases of the junction unmatched. The CDR3 is 14 amino acids. Germline CDR1 reads SGHDN; CDR2 reads FVKESK. The CDR3 loop is CASSQETGITEAFF. In DNA form, the CDR3 reads TGTGCCAGCAGCCAGGAGACAGGGATCACTGAAGCTTTCTTT.

The V gene is TRBV5-1, the J gene TRBJ2-2, with no clear D. Germline V gene lookup returns CDR1 SGHRS and CDR2 YFSETQ. The CDR3 is 16 residues long. The V end lost 4 bases, the J end lost 0 bases, and 13 bases lay between the germline ends. For the CDR3, the DNA is TGCGCCAGCAGCCCCCTTCCTCCGGCGAACACCGGGGAGCTGTTTTTT. It translates to CASSPLPPANTGELFF.

This sequence joins TRBV30 and TRBJ2-1; TRBD1 agrees at 8 bases. Losses at the gene ends were 2 bases for V and 2 bases for J; bases not matched to a gene: 5. CDR1 and CDR2 (germline): GTSNPN, SVGIG (reference sequence). CDR3 size: 15 residues. This CDR3 reads CAWSYRGTPYNEQFF. CDR3 bases: TGTGCCTGGAGTTACAGGGGGACCCCCTACAATGAGCAGTTCTTC.

The chain recombines TRBV14 with TRBJ2-1, with D unresolved. Germline lookup yields CDR1 SGHDN and CDR2 FVKESK. The CDR3 is 15 amino acids. V lost 0 bases, J lost 0 bases, and 6 bases lay in between. CDR3 in DNA: TGTGCCAGCAGCCAAGAGCGGAGCTCCTACAATGAGCAGTTCTTC. Protein sequence: CASSQERSSYNEQFF.

The chain joins TRBV11-2 to TRBJ2-2, with D tentatively TRBD2 (6 bases). Between the trimmed V and J ends, which lost 5 bases and 7 bases, there was a span of 17 bases. The CDR3 length is 15 residues. The germline V gene encodes CDR1 SGHAT and CDR2 FQNNGV. In nucleotides, the CDR3 is TGTGCCAGCAGCCCCCCACCCATGACTAGCGGGGAGCTGTTTTTT. Translation: CASSPPPMTSGELFF.

This chain connects TRBV6-6 to TRBJ2-2, with 8 nucleotides matching TRBD2. The CDR3 loop spans 15 amino acids. Germline values: CDR1 MNHNY, CDR2 SVGAGI (reference sequence). V shed 6 bases and J 5 bases; nucleotides not matched to a gene: 8. The CDR3 protein is CASRRGTRDTGELFF. CDR3 nucleotides: TGTGCCAGCAGACGCGGGACTAGGGATACCGGGGAGCTGTTTTTT.